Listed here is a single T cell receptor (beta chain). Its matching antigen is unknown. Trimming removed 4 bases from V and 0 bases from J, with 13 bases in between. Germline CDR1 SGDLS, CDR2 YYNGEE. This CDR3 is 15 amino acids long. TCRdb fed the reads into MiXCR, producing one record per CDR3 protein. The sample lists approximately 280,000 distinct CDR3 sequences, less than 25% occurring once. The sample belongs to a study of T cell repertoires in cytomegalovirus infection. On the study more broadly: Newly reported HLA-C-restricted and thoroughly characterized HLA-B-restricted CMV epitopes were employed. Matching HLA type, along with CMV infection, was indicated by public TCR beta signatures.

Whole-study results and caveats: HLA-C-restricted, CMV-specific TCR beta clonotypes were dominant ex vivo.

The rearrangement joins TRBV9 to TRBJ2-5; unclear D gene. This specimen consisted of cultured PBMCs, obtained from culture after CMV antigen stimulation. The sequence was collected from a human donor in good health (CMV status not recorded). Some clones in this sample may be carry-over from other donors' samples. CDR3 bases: TGTGCCAGCAGCCCCAGACTGGGTTACCAAGAGACCCAGTACTTC. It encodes CASSPRLGYQETQYF.